The 15 T cell receptor beta chains given below trace back to one sample, sequenced in a study of T cells in Graves' hyperthyroidism and ophthalmopathy. Researchers amplified the TCR beta CDR3 regions from RNA transcripts. HTBI primers were the set used in a first-round RT-PCR of the TCR CDR3. TCRdb passed the multiplex PCR reads through MiXCR, listing each CDR3 protein once. The table includes some 620,000 distinct CDR3 sequences, 15% to 20% detected once. Sample: blood. Receptors originate from a woman aged 25 to 39 with Graves' hyperthyroidism.

In its sample, this clonotype was seen many times. The chain carries TRBV11-2 and TRBJ2-5; D may be TRBD1 (6 bases). The ends were cut back, 4 bases at V and 1 base at J, with 16 bases in the middle. Germline loops: CDR1 SGHAT, CDR2 FQNNGV. The CDR3 totals 16 residues. For the CDR3, the DNA is TGTGCCAGCAGCTCAACTACCGGACAGATCCAAGAGACCCAGTACTTC. Translating gives CASSSTTGQIQETQYF. Full variable domain (outside the CDR3, taken from reference TRBV11-2 and TRBJ2-5): EAGVAQSPRYKIIEKRQSVAFWCNPISGHATLYWYQQILGQGPKLLIQFQNNGVVDDSQLPKDRFSAERLKGVDSTLKIQPAKLEDSAVYLCASSSTTGQIQETQYFGPGTRLLVL.

This clonotype showed up many times. V and J are TRBV20-1 and TRBJ2-7; D assignment may be TRBD1 or TRBD2 (5 bases each). This CDR3 contains 14 residues. The V end lost 6 bases, the J end lost 3 bases, and 18 bases lay between the germline ends. Germline CDR1 and CDR2: DFQATT and SNEGSKA (reference sequence). The CDR3 is CSARSGPIRYEQYF. In nucleotides, the CDR3 is TGCAGTGCCAGATCGGGACCGATACGCTACGAGCAGTACTTC.

At least ten counts were recorded for this clonotype. The chain links TRBV20-1 to TRBJ2-3; 7 positions agree with TRBD2. The CDR3 contains 15 residues. V shed 3 bases, J shed 0 bases, and the junction held 6 bases outside the gene matches. The V gene's germline CDR1 is DFQATT and CDR2 SNEGSKA (reference sequence). The CDR3, as DNA: TGCAGTGCTAGGCAACTAGCGACTAGCACAGATACGCAGTATTTT. Translated: CSARQLATSTDTQYF.

The chain recombines TRBV19 with TRBJ1-3; D is undetermined. Germline V gives CDR1 LNHDA, CDR2 SQIVND (reference sequence). The ends were cut back, 5 bases at V and 4 bases at J, with 21 bases in the middle. The CDR3 runs 17 residues. The CDR3 coding sequence is TGTGCCAGTAGTTTACGTCCAAGGACCGCGGTCGGAAACACCATATATTTT. The encoded protein is CASSLRPRTAVGNTIYF.

Worth noting for this clonotype: A much bigger clone sits one base away, suggesting this may be a read error. The chain combines TRBV12-3 or TRBV12-4 with TRBJ2-1; TRBD2 matches at 8 bases. Trimming cost V 3 bases and J 8 bases; bases outside gene matches: 6. The CDR3 is made up of 14 amino acids. CDR3 residues: CASSFDGRGDEQFF. Here the CDR3 DNA reads TGTGCCAGCAGTTTCGACGGGAGGGGCGATGAGCAGTTCTTC.

The chain uses TRBV12-3 or TRBV12-4 and TRBJ2-7, with a weak D call TRBD1 (5 bases). This CDR3 region has 12 residues. The V end lost 6 bases, the J end lost 7 bases, and 13 bases lay between the germline ends. The CDR3 coding sequence is TGTGCCAGCAGATCCCCAGGGTGGGAGCAGTACTTC. Translation: CASRSPGWEQYF.

This clonotype was seen a handful of times. The chain is built from TRBV4-3 and TRBJ2-3, with D possibly matching TRBD2 (6 bases). The length of the CDR3 is 16 residues. V was trimmed by 0 bases and J by 3 bases, leaving 13 bases between them. The germline gives CDR1 LGHNA, CDR2 YSLEER. CDR3 amino acids: CASSQDSQRATDTQYF. The CDR3 nucleotides are TGCGCCAGCAGCCAAGATTCCCAGCGGGCTACAGATACGCAGTATTTT.

This clonotype has more than one count but fewer than ten. The chain links TRBV19 to TRBJ1-5; D is unresolved. Trimming left V 3 bases short and J 0 bases short, with 15 bases between. This CDR3 has 17 amino acids. Germline V gives CDR1 LNHDA, CDR2 SQIVND (reference sequence). The CDR3 sequence: CASSIWAGEYSNQPQHF. As DNA, the CDR3 is TGTGCCAGTAGTATTTGGGCCGGGGAGTATAGCAATCAGCCCCAGCATTTT.

The table lists this clonotype with a few counts. This chain uses TRBV29-1 with TRBJ2-7; tentatively, D is TRBD2 (6 bases). There are 12 residues in the CDR3. Deletions cut 5 bases from V and 0 bases from J, with 8 bases between. CDR1 is SQVTM, CDR2 ANQGSEA, per germline. Here the CDR3 reads CSVSSDSYEQYF. The CDR3 DNA is TGCAGCGTTTCTAGCGACTCCTACGAGCAGTACTTC.

This clonotype has just a few counts. The rearrangement joins TRBV30 to TRBJ2-2; D gene ambiguous. The J call is in doubt because the DNA end fits TRBJ1-1 better. The germline V gene encodes CDR1 GTSNPN and CDR2 SVGIG (reference sequence). The CDR3 has 14 residues. The CDR3 region is CAWSDPFRGWGAFF. The CDR3 coding sequence is TGTGCCTGGAGTGACCCCTTTCGAGGGTGGGGAGCTTTCTTT.

V gene TRBV4-3 combines with J gene TRBJ2-3, with 9 bases identical to TRBD2. CDR1 and CDR2 from the germline V gene are LGHNA and YSLEER. V lost 0 bases to trimming and J lost 4 bases; unmatched junction nucleotides: 5. This CDR3 is built from 16 residues. In nucleotides, the CDR3 is TGCGCCAGCAGCCAAGATCGACAGCGGGAGGCAGATACGCAGTATTTT. It encodes CASSQDRQREADTQYF.

The table lists this clonotype with many counts. V gene TRBV6-2 or TRBV6-3 combines with J gene TRBJ1-2; no firm D call. The CDR3 has 13 amino acids. Germline-derived CDR1 and CDR2 are MNHEY and SVGEGT. V lost 2 bases to trimming and J lost 3 bases, with 7 bases between them. The CDR3 here is CASSYALDYGYTF. Here the CDR3 DNA reads TGTGCCAGCAGTTACGCCCTGGACTATGGCTACACCTTC.

V is TRBV7-2 and J is TRBJ2-2, with D possibly TRBD2 on 5 matching bases. Germline loops: CDR1 SGHTA, CDR2 FQGNSA. The CDR3 is 14 amino acids. The ends were cut back, 1 base at V and 8 bases at J, with 11 bases in the middle. The CDR3 nucleotides are TGTGCCAGCAGCTTAGTTCTGCGCGGGGGGGAGCTGTTTTTT. Translation: CASSLVLRGGELFF.

The V call is TRBV10-1, the J call TRBJ2-2; 10 positions agree with TRBD2. The CDR3 totals 14 residues. The germline V gene has CDR1 WNHNN and CDR2 SYGVQD (reference sequence). Losses at the gene ends were 3 bases for V and 7 bases for J; bases not matched to a gene: 2. CDR3 amino acids: CASSDGTSVGELFF. In nucleotides, the CDR3 is TGCGCCAGCAGTGATGGGACTAGCGTCGGGGAGCTGTTTTTT.

Many counts were recorded for this clonotype. The chain is built from TRBV27 and TRBJ2-1, with TRBD1 identical over 7 bases. V dropped 5 bases and J dropped 8; count of bases not matched to a gene: 12. CDR1 is MNHEY, CDR2 SMNVEV, per germline (reference sequence). This CDR3 has 15 amino acids. The CDR3 nucleotides are TGTGCCAGCAGTACAAACAGGGGTCCCTGGGATGAGCAGTTCTTC. It translates to CASSTNRGPWDEQFF.